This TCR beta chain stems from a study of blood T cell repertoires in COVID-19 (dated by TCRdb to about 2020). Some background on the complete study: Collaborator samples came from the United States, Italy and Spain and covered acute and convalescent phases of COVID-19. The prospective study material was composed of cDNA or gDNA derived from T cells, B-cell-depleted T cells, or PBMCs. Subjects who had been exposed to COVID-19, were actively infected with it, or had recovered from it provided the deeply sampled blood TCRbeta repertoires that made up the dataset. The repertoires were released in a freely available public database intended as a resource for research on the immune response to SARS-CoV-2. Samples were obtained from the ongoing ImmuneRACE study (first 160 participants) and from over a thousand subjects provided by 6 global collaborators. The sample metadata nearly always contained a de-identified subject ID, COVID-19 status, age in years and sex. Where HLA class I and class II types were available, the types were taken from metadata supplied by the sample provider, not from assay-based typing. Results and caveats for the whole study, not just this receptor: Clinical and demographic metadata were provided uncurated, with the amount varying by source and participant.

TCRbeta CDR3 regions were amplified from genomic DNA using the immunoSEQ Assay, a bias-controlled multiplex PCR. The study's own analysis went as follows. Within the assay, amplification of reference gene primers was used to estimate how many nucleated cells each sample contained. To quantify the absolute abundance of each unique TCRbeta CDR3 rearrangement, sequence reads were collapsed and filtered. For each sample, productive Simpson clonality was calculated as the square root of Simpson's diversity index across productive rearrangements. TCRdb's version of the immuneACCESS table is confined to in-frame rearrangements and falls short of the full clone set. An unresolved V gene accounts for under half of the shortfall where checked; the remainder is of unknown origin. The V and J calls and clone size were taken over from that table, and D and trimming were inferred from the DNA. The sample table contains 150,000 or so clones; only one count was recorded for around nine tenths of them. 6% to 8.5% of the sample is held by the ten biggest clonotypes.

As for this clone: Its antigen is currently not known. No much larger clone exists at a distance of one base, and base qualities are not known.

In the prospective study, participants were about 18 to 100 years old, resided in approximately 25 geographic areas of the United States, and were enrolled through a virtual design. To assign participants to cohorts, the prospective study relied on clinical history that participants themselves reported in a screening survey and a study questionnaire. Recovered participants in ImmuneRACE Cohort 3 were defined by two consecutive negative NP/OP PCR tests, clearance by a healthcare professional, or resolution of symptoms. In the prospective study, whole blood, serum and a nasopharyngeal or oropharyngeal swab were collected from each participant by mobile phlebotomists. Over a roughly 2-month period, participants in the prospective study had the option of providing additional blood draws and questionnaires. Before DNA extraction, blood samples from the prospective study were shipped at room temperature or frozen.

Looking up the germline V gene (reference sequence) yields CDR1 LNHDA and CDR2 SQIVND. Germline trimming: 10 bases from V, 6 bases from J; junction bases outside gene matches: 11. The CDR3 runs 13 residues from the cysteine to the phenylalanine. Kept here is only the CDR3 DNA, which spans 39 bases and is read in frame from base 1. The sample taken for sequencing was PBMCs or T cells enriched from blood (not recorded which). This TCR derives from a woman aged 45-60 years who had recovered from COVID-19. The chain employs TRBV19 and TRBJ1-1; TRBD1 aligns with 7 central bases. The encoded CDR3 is CAIRGARPSEAFF. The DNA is TGTGCCATCAGGGGGGCGCGGCCCTCTGAAGCTTTCTTT.